This is a list of T cell receptor beta chains from one sample in a study of shared clonotypes between healthy human individuals. The method was immunoSEQ multiplex PCR; TCRdb's version includes in-frame clones alone and lacks a portion of them. The sample carries approximately 980,000 clones, over 60% recorded once. Sequencing was performed on memory CD4+ T cells sorted from blood. The receptor source for this set is a man between 18 and 35 years old in good health. The CDR3 runs from the conserved cysteine through the conserved F or W. Rows give clone size only sometimes, using once, few, many, or a class for an expanded clone.

CDR3 | V | size | J
CAISDRGTTTYEQYF | TRBV10-3 | NA | TRBJ2-7
CASSYSEGQLNTEAFF | TRBV6-5 | NA | TRBJ1-1
CASRNTGGNSPLHF | TRBV7-2 | NA | TRBJ1-6
CAIKGGPDTGELFF | TRBV10-3 | NA | TRBJ2-2
CASSSLTPDGNYGYTF | TRBV27 | NA | TRBJ1-2
CASSSPVDTQYF | TRBV7-2 | NA | TRBJ2-3
CASSQNRGASSYEQYF | TRBV18 | NA | TRBJ2-7
CASSSRQGGYEQYF | TRBV5-1 | few | TRBJ2-7
CASSPLRTEYNSGNTIYF | TRBV9 | NA | TRBJ1-3
CASSQDRTYEQYF | TRBV7-2 | NA | TRBJ2-7
CASSRMETTSYNEQFF | TRBV7-9 | NA | TRBJ2-1
CASSFQGVTGANVLTF | TRBV19 | once | TRBJ2-6
CAWSGTGVQTQYF | TRBV30 | NA | TRBJ2-5
CAISVGQASGNTIYF | TRBV10-3 | NA | TRBJ1-3
CASSLTAIRSDTQYF | TRBV5-1 | NA | TRBJ2-3
CASRLLSGYEQYF | TRBV5-1 | NA | TRBJ2-7
CASSFSSYGYTF | TRBV28 | NA | TRBJ1-2
CASSFGTSIQETQYF | TRBV7-2 | NA | TRBJ2-5
CASVSQVNSNQPQHF | TRBV19 | NA | TRBJ1-5
CASSGRGTEGPLHF | TRBV6-1 | few | TRBJ1-6
CAWSTPARYEQYF | TRBV30 | NA | TRBJ2-7
CASSDGHPSYNEQFF | TRBV10-1 | NA | TRBJ2-1
CASSPTGLNTGELFF | TRBV19 | NA | TRBJ2-2
CASTAGTAYGYTF | TRBV7-9 | NA | TRBJ1-2
CASSYSNQPQHF | TRBV25-1 | NA | TRBJ1-5
CASSFGTPLEGYTF | TRBV5-1 | NA | TRBJ1-2
CASSRSSVDSYEQYF | TRBV6-5 | NA | TRBJ2-7
CASTSGQGAYEQYF | TRBV28 | NA | TRBJ2-7
CASGSTSVSGELFF | TRBV7-3 | NA | TRBJ2-2
CASSQSVVGEQFF | TRBV4-3 | NA | TRBJ2-1
CATSREVTVNTEAFF | TRBV15 | NA | TRBJ1-1
CASSLEGTYGYTF | TRBV5-4 | NA | TRBJ1-2
CASRGQGKDSVGTADTQYF | TRBV2 | NA | TRBJ2-3
CASSVGWAPSPTGELFF | TRBV5-5 | NA | TRBJ2-2
CASSLAEIRTEAFF | TRBV5-6 | NA | TRBJ1-1
CASSSWTSGRPGEQYF | TRBV7-2 | NA | TRBJ2-7
CASSVGSFYPDTQYF | TRBV9 | NA | TRBJ2-3
CASSFTGGEETQYF | TRBV5-1 | NA | TRBJ2-5
CASSQTGTSGLTRQYF | TRBV14 | NA | TRBJ2-3
CASSLGDRTFF | TRBV5-6 | NA | TRBJ2-7
CASSGLAISLYEQYF | TRBV6-1 | once | TRBJ2-7